This T cell receptor (beta chain) originates from a study of early stage breast cancer tumors listed by TCRdb under 2017. Background for the entire study: Of the approximately 15 invasive breast tumors, more than 9 were found to be estrogen receptor-positive, progesterone receptor-positive and HER2-negative. Of the approximately twelve ER+/PR+/HER2- tumors, eight were classified as invasive ductal carcinomas and four as invasive lobular carcinomas. On average, each sample got roughly 9.7-fold read coverage. Across all samples, around 2.9 million templates representing about 1,100,000 unique clonotypes were detected.

The study profiled bulk TCR beta-chain repertoires in matched peripheral blood, tumor and adjacent normal breast tissue taken from fewer than 20 patients with early-stage breast cancer. Before surgery, about 4.5-11 mL of whole blood was collected into EDTA tubes and then processed within 2 hours. Ficoll-Paque centrifugation in SepMate-50 tubes was used to isolate peripheral blood mononuclear cells. For storage in liquid nitrogen, PBMCs were cryopreserved as aliquots of 2 to 4 million cells in roughly 90% FBS with 10% DMSO. The Qiagen AllPrep DNA/RNA Mini kit was used to extract genomic DNA. Two independent genomic DNA replicates were amplified for each sample, with approximately 0.5 ug used for blood and about 1.5 ug for tumor or normal breast. TCRB sequencing of genomic DNA was carried out with the ImmunoSeq Intro kit according to the manufacturer's instructions. Multiplex PCR ran roughly 30 cycles with proprietary primers and spike-in control sequences for absolute quantification. Single-end 150-bp reads were used to sequence an 87-bp fragment covering the CDR3 and the flanking V and J genes. Each lane of an Illumina MiSeq using version 3.0 chemistry carried seven multiplexed samples, with two replicates per sample. On the study's bioinformatics: The vendor's proprietary pipeline processed the raw data and merged both replicates into a single result for each sample. Productive rearrangements sharing the V-gene family, CDR3 amino acid sequence and J-gene segment were defined as clonotypes. Clonality was calculated as 1 minus the normalized Shannon entropy (Pielou evenness) of TCRB abundances. To estimate T cell density, the total number of templates was divided by the number of input cells, which was inferred from the amount of DNA input. Recon was used with default parameters to estimate total repertoire diversity and clonality. A clonotype counted as tumor-enriched if its abundance in tumor exceeded 0.1% and was at least 32-fold higher than its abundance in normal breast. TCRdb took this table from immuneACCESS and kept in-frame rearrangements with V and J called. Such tables lack part of the clones; where checked against another copy, unresolved V genes explain under half of the gap, and the rest is unexplained. V, J and clone size derive from that table, while D and trimming were established from the DNA sequence. The sample table shows 50,000 to 65,000 clones, and under 95% are seen once. Approximately 4.7% of the sample is held by the ten biggest clonotypes.

The cysteine opens and the phenylalanine closes a CDR3 of 14 amino acids. The kept DNA is CDR3 alone, 42 bases in frame from the first base. Based on the germline V gene, the CDR1 and CDR2 sequences are MDHEN and SYDVKM. Trimming costs V 7 bases and J 3 bases, and their ends lie 15 bases apart. Findings and caveats that apply to the study as a whole: Because the cohort was small, analysis by tumor subtype was not possible. About 2.5-fold higher T cell density and higher clonality were observed in tumors than in adjacent normal breast tissue. Repertoires from blood and normal breast were more alike than repertoires from blood and tumor, and in about 85% of the 16 patients, comparing each tissue with blood separated tumor from normal. Chain pairing and functional markers such as CD4, CD8 and FOXP3 were not captured by bulk genomic DNA sequencing of unsorted cells. Enriched TCRB sequences shared across patients were found to be mostly commonly generated sequences that were unlikely to play an important role in the tumor microenvironment.

Regarding this clone: Its binding antigen is unknown. No base quality information exists; no much larger clone differs at one position.

This chain is built from TRBV28 and TRBJ1-2, with TRBD1 perhaps the D gene, on 5 matching bases. Specimen: blood. This sequence was found in an older person with breast cancer. The DNA sequence is given as TGTGCCAGCACCCCGGGGGGAGCTTACTATGGCTACACCTTC. This is translated as CASTPGGAYYGYTF.